This T cell receptor (beta chain) was recorded in a study of cytomegalovirus exposure and HLA in healthy donors. Whole-study findings and limits: Several top significant clusters appeared, in a later analysis, to be linked to common viral pathogens. Rare TCR sequences dominated, though some public TCRs recurred in many donors. Researchers left out some V segments, among them TRBV6-2 and TRBV6-3, as indistinguishable.

With V trimmed by 4 bases and J by 1 base, 6 bases remained unmatched. CDR1 SNHLY and CDR2 FYNNEI come from the germline V gene. This CDR3 comprises 16 residues. Remarks on this clone: The antigen remains unidentified.

PCR used 60 Vbeta primers and 13 Jbeta primers. Method: immunoSEQ multiplex PCR; TCRdb's copy keeps in-frame clones and lacks some. The sample shows some 160,000 clones, around 77% of them seen only once. Sequencing was done on a sample of PBMCs. The clonotype comes from a man aged 50-60 years in good health and CMV-seropositive. V usage is TRBV2 and J usage is TRBJ2-5; the match to TRBD2 covers 10 bases. Here the CDR3 reads CASSGVAGGFQETQYF. CDR3 nucleotides: TGTGCCAGCAGTGGTGTAGCGGGGGGTTTCCAAGAGACCCAGTACTTC.